Described below is a single TCR beta chain sequence and its context. The data stem from a study of pediatric ulcerative colitis. Background on the study: Six or seven patients showed pancolitis and two showed left-sided colitis.

Germline lookup yields CDR1 SGHTA and CDR2 FQGNSA. This CDR3 contains 13 residues. Trimming shortened V by 3 bases and J by 4 bases, and 10 bases separated the two germline ends. During colonoscopy, one to two rectal pinch biopsies were collected. The table came from immunoSEQ multiplex PCR; TCRdb's copy has only in-frame clones and leaves some out. The sample consists of tens of thousands of clones, around 81% of them appearing once. The origin of this receptor is a girl aged 10 to 17 with moderate ulcerative colitis. The chain employs TRBV7-2 and TRBJ2-7; D gene uncertain. Material: gut tissue. The CDR3 is CASSLVPTYEQYF. The CDR3 DNA sequence: TGTGCCAGCAGCTTGGTCCCTACTTACGAGCAGTACTTC.